This T cell receptor (beta chain) was captured in a study of regulatory T cells in long-lasting Graves disease. Study at large: By definition, persistent Graves' disease involved antithyroid drugs for over 5 years alongside positive TSH receptor antibodies.

The CDR3 extends over 15 amino acids. The V end lost 0 bases, the J end lost 2 bases, and 11 bases lay between the germline ends. CDR1 and CDR2 from the germline V gene are SGHRS and YFSETQ. Stated time point: persistent/refractory GD, antithyroid drugs over 5 years with positive TRAb. Generation of the TCR library employed RNA extracted from PBMCs. Staff drew about 8.2 milliliters of peripheral blood into EDTA tubes. Arm-PCR of CDR3 regions and iRepertoire HTBI primers were used to build TCR beta libraries. TCRdb used MiXCR to reprocess the multiplex PCR reads, holding one entry per CDR3 protein. The repertoire has about half a million distinct CDR3 sequences, under 25% of them found once; the top ten carry roughly 14%.

The chain recombines TRBV5-1 with TRBJ1-1; D remains unclear. This sequence was found in a female donor with Graves disease. Source: peripheral blood mononuclear cells (PBMCs), taken when the disease was refractory, from a patient treated with antithyroid drugs. The CDR3, as DNA: TGCGCCAGCAGCTTGGGTAGGGTACTCAACACTGAAGCTTTCTTT. It translates to CASSLGRVLNTEAFF.